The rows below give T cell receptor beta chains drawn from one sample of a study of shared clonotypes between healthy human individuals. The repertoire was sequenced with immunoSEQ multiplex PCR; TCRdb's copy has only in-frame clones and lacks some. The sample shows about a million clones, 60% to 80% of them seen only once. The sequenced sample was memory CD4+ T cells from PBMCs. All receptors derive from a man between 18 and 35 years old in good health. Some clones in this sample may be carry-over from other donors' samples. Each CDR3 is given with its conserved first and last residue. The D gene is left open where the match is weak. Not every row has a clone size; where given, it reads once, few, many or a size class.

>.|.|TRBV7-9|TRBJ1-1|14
CASDGGWGGTEAFF
TGTGCCAGCGACGGAGGGTGGGGGGGCACTGAAGCTTTCTTT
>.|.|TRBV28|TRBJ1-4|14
CASSSGGPNEKLFF
TGTGCCAGCAGTTCTGGGGGGCCTAATGAAAAACTGTTTTTT
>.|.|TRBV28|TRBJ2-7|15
CASSPHYQGSYEQYF
TGTGCCAGCAGTCCCCATTACCAGGGGAGCTACGAGCAGTACTTC
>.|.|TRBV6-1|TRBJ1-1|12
CASTRGNTEAFF
TGTGCCTCCACTAGGGGGAACACTGAAGCTTTCTTT
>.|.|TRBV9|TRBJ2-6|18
CASSVANTGSSGANVLTF
TGTGCCAGCAGCGTAGCTAACACAGGGAGCTCTGGGGCCAACGTCCTGACTTTC
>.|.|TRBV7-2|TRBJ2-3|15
CASSRGPTVTDTQYF
TGTGCCAGCAGCCGGGGGCCCACCGTCACAGATACGCAGTATTTT
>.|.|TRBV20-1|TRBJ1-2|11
CSARVGYGYTF
TGCAGTGCTAGAGTGGGCTATGGCTACACCTTC
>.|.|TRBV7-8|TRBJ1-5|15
CASSNGILYNQPQHF
TGTGCCAGCAGTAACGGGATCCTGTACAATCAGCCCCAGCATTTT
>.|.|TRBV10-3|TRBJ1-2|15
CAISGKAAEGVGYTF
TGTGCCATCAGTGGTAAGGCAGCCGAGGGCGTGGGCTACACCTTC
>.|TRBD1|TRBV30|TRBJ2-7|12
CAWIDRGYEQYF
TGTGCCTGGATTGACAGGGGCTACGAGCAGTACTTC
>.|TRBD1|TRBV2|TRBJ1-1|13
CASAGQGATEAFF
TGTGCCAGCGCAGGACAGGGTGCCACTGAAGCTTTCTTT
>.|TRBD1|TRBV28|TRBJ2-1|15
CASSLTAGGYNEQFF
TGTGCCAGCAGTTTAACGGCAGGGGGCTACAATGAGCAGTTCTTC
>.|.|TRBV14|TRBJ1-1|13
CASSPSAGTRAFF
TGTGCCAGCAGCCCCTCCGCCGGGACCCGGGCTTTCTTT
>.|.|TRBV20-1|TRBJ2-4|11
CSATPQNIQYF
TGCAGTGCCACCCCCCAAAACATTCAGTACTTC
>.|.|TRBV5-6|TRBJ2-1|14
CASSLGGTQNEQFF
TGTGCCAGCAGCTTGGGAGGGACTCAGAATGAGCAGTTCTTC
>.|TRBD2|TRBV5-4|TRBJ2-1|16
CASSLPLAGGQNEQFF
TGTGCCAGCAGCTTGCCCCTAGCGGGAGGTCAAAATGAGCAGTTCTTC
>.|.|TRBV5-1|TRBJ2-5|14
CASSTRQGGETQYF
TGCGCCAGCAGCACCCGTCAGGGCGGGGAGACCCAGTACTTC
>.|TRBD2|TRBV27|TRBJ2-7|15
CASSRVAGGTYEQYF
TGTGCCAGCAGCCGGGTAGCGGGAGGCACCTACGAGCAGTACTTC
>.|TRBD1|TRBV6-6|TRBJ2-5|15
CASSYPRDSQETQYF
TGTGCCAGCAGTTACCCTAGGGACAGCCAAGAGACCCAGTACTTC
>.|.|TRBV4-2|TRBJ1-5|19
CASSQEGAGSRYSNQPQHF
TGTGCCAGCAGCCAAGAGGGAGCAGGGTCCCGATATAGCAATCAGCCCCAGCATTTT
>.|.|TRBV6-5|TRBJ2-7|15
CASSRTAVSSYEQYF
TGTGCCAGCAGTCGGACAGCCGTGAGCTCCTACGAGCAGTACTTC
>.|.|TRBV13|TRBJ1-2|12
CASSLARAGYTF
TGTGCCAGCAGCCTGGCCCGTGCGGGCTACACCTTC
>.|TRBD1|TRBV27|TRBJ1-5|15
CASSLSIGGSQPQHF
TGTGCCAGCAGTTTATCTATAGGGGGCAGTCAGCCCCAGCATTTT
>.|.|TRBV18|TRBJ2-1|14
CASSKGTAYNEQFF
TGTGCCAGCTCGAAAGGGACGGCTTACAATGAGCAGTTCTTC
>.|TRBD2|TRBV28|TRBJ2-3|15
CASSSPGGGTDTQYF
TGTGCCAGCTCCTCACCGGGGGGAGGTACAGATACGCAGTATTTT
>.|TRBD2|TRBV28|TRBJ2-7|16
CASTQGGASGSYEQYF
TGTGCCAGCACTCAAGGCGGGGCTAGCGGGAGTTACGAGCAGTACTTC
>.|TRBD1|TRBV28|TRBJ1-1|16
CASRLTGHSVNTEAFF
TGTGCCAGCAGATTGACAGGGCACTCGGTGAACACTGAAGCTTTCTTT
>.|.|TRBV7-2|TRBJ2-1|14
CASSQTGIVWEQFF
TGTGCCAGCAGCCAAACGGGAATCGTATGGGAGCAGTTCTTC
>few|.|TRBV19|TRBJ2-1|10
CASRDNEQFF
TGTGCCAGTAGAGACAATGAGCAGTTCTTC
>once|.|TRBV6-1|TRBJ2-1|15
CATSEVLAFDNEQFF
TGTGCCACCAGTGAAGTGCTAGCCTTCGACAATGAGCAGTTCTTC
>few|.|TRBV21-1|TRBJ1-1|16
CASSPWEEREGTEAFF
TGTGCCAGCAGCCCCTGGGAGGAGAGGGAGGGCACTGAAGCTTTCTTT
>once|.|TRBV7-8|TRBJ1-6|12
CASTRDNRALHF
TGTGCCAGCACAAGGGACAACCGAGCACTCCACTTT
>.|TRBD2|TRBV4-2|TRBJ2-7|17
CASSQGYGTSNSYEQYF
TGTGCCAGCAGCCAAGGGTACGGGACTAGCAACTCCTACGAGCAGTACTTC
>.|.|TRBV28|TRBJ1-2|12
CASSWVDYGYTF
TGTGCCAGCAGTTGGGTCGACTATGGCTACACCTTC
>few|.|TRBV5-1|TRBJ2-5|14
CASRAGSGAGAQYF
TGCGCCAGCAGGGCTGGTTCGGGAGCAGGGGCCCAGTACTTC
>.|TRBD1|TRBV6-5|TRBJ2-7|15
CASRADRVSSYEQYF
TGTGCCAGCAGGGCCGACAGGGTGAGCTCCTACGAGCAGTACTTC
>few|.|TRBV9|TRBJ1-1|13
CASSPQANTEAFF
TGTGCCAGCAGCCCACAAGCCAACACTGAAGCTTTCTTT
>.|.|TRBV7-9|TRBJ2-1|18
CASSSPRGKADQVNEQFF
TGTGCCAGCAGCTCGCCCCGAGGTAAAGCGGACCAGGTCAATGAGCAGTTCTTC
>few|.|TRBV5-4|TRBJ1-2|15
CASSENRRTNYGYTF
TGTGCCAGCAGCGAAAACAGGCGAACTAACTATGGCTACACCTTC
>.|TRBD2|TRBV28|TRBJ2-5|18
CASSPPLGRREGQETQYF
TGTGCCAGCAGTCCCCCCCTTGGCAGGCGGGAGGGCCAAGAGACCCAGTACTTC
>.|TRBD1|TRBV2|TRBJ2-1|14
CASSGGTEYNEQFF
TGTGCCAGCAGTGGTGGGACAGAATACAATGAGCAGTTCTTC
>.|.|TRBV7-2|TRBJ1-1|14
CASSLLGGETEAFF
TGTGCCAGCAGCTTGTTAGGGGGGGAGACTGAAGCTTTCTTT
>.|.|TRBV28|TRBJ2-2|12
CASRGFTGELFF
TGTGCCAGCAGAGGTTTCACCGGGGAGCTGTTTTTT
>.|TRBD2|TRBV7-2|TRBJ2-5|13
CASSFRGGETQYF
TGTGCCAGCAGCTTCCGGGGAGGGGAGACCCAGTACTTC
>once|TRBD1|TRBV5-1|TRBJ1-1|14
CASSLVQGDTEAFF
TGCGCCAGCAGCTTGGTGCAGGGGGACACTGAAGCTTTCTTT
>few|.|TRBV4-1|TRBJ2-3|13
CASSQEKGKTQYF
TGCGCCAGCAGCCAAGAGAAAGGAAAAACGCAGTATTTT
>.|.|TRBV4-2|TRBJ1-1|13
CASSQEIGTEAFF
TGTGCCAGCAGCCAGGAAATCGGGACTGAAGCTTTCTTT
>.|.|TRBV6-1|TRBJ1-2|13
CASSEGLGLGYTF
TGTGCCAGCAGTGAAGGTTTGGGATTAGGCTACACCTTC
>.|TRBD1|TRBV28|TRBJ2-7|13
CASSQGQLYEQYF
TGTGCCAGCAGCCAGGGACAGCTGTACGAGCAGTACTTC
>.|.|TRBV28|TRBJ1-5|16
CASSNLGAYSNQPQHF
TGTGCCAGCAGTAATTTGGGGGCTTATAGCAATCAGCCCCAGCATTTT
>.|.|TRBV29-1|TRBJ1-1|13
CSVDDWVGTEAFF
TGCAGCGTTGACGATTGGGTCGGCACTGAAGCTTTCTTT
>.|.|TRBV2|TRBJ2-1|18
CASSLQGVGAGSYNEQFF
TGTGCCAGCAGCCTACAAGGAGTAGGAGCAGGATCCTACAATGAGCAGTTCTTC
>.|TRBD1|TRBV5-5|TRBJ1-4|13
CASTQGANEKLFF
TGTGCAAGCACCCAGGGGGCTAATGAAAAACTGTTTTTT